The rows below give T cell receptor beta chains drawn from one sample of a study of T cells after yellow fever vaccination. MiXCR, run by TCRdb on the 5' RACE reads, gives a single entry per CDR3 protein. The sample lists 600,000 to 750,000 distinct CDR3 sequences; roughly 12% were seen once. The sequenced sample was PBMCs, obtained on the day of the yellow fever booster vaccination. The receptors were gathered from a man younger than 45 who received the YFV17D yellow fever vaccine. The CDR3 runs from the conserved cysteine through the conserved F or W. The order of the fields is J gene, V gene, clone size, D gene, CDR3 protein, CDR3 DNA. D genes are given only for firm matches. A row's size may be missing; if present it is once, few, many or a size class.

J gene: TRBJ2-5; V gene: TRBV12-3/TRBV12-4; clone size: -; D gene: TRBD2; CDR3 protein: CASSLPRVAGGPETQYF; CDR3 DNA: TGTGCCAGCAGTTTACCCCGAGTAGCGGGAGGGCCGGAGACCCAGTACTTC
J gene: TRBJ1-2; V gene: TRBV12-3/TRBV12-4; clone size: few; D gene: -; CDR3 protein: CASSPDRMYGYTF; CDR3 DNA: TGTGCCAGCAGTCCCGACAGGATGTACGGCTACACCTTC
J gene: TRBJ1-4; V gene: TRBV4-2; clone size: -; D gene: -; CDR3 protein: CASSQGSGPTGEKLFF; CDR3 DNA: TGTGCCAGCAGCCAAGGTTCGGGACCCACCGGTGAAAAACTGTTTTTT
J gene: TRBJ2-1; V gene: TRBV5-4; clone size: few; D gene: TRBD2; CDR3 protein: CASSLVGLAGESSYNEQFF; CDR3 DNA: TGTGCCAGCAGCTTGGTGGGACTAGCGGGAGAGAGCTCCTACAATGAGCAGTTCTTC
J gene: TRBJ2-7; V gene: TRBV5-5; clone size: few; D gene: -; CDR3 protein: CASSHGGGGTYEQYF; CDR3 DNA: TGTGCCAGCAGCCACGGAGGGGGAGGGACCTACGAGCAGTACTTC
J gene: TRBJ2-2; V gene: TRBV5-1; clone size: -; D gene: -; CDR3 protein: CASSLESSSSTGELFF; CDR3 DNA: TGCGCCAGCAGCTTGGAGTCTAGTTCATCCACCGGGGAGCTGTTTTTT
J gene: TRBJ2-1; V gene: TRBV20-1; clone size: -; D gene: -; CDR3 protein: CCAHPAEKTYNEQFF; CDR3 DNA: TGCTGTGCCCACCCCGCGGAGAAAACCTACAATGAGCAGTTCTTC
J gene: TRBJ1-2; V gene: TRBV28; clone size: -; D gene: TRBD1; CDR3 protein: CASSSPRDRGLSGYTF; CDR3 DNA: TGTGCCAGCAGTTCTCCTCGGGACAGGGGGCTGAGTGGCTACACCTTC
J gene: TRBJ2-1; V gene: TRBV18; clone size: -; D gene: TRBD1; CDR3 protein: CATPFTGEPPVGEQFF; CDR3 DNA: TGTGCCACCCCTTTCACAGGGGAACCGCCGGTTGGTGAGCAGTTCTTC
J gene: TRBJ1-2; V gene: TRBV20-1; clone size: few; D gene: TRBD1; CDR3 protein: CSASGDRNYGYTF; CDR3 DNA: TGCAGTGCTAGCGGGGACAGGAACTATGGCTACACCTTC
J gene: TRBJ2-3; V gene: TRBV18; clone size: -; D gene: -; CDR3 protein: CASSPPDSLTDTQYF; CDR3 DNA: TGTGCCAGCTCACCACCGGACAGCCTCACAGATACGCAGTATTTT
J gene: TRBJ2-3; V gene: TRBV7-2; clone size: -; D gene: TRBD2; CDR3 protein: CASSQTSGSGRDTQYF; CDR3 DNA: TGTGCCAGCAGCCAGACTAGCGGGAGCGGTAGAGATACGCAGTATTTT
J gene: TRBJ2-1; V gene: TRBV24-1; clone size: few; D gene: TRBD2; CDR3 protein: CATSDGSLAGARYEQFF; CDR3 DNA: TGTGCCACCAGTGATGGGTCCTTAGCGGGAGCGCGTTATGAGCAGTTCTTC
J gene: TRBJ2-2; V gene: TRBV24-1; clone size: -; D gene: TRBD1; CDR3 protein: CATSDPGQGDTGELFF; CDR3 DNA: TGTGCCACCAGTGACCCGGGACAGGGTGACACCGGGGAGCTGTTTTTT
J gene: TRBJ2-3; V gene: TRBV9; clone size: few; D gene: -; CDR3 protein: CASSPVGQLRDTQYF; CDR3 DNA: TGTGCCAGCAGCCCTGTGGGACAACTACGGGATACGCAGTATTTT
J gene: TRBJ2-3; V gene: TRBV7-2; clone size: few; D gene: TRBD1; CDR3 protein: CASRQQGTGIADTQYF; CDR3 DNA: TGTGCCAGCAGACAACAGGGGACAGGGATAGCAGATACGCAGTATTTT
J gene: TRBJ2-5; V gene: TRBV25-1; clone size: -; D gene: -; CDR3 protein: CASTRGAQETQYF; CDR3 DNA: TGTGCCAGTACTCGTGGGGCCCAAGAGACCCAGTACTTC
J gene: TRBJ2-3; V gene: TRBV20-1; clone size: few; D gene: -; CDR3 protein: CSARDNGGRTDTQYF; CDR3 DNA: TGCAGTGCTAGAGATAACGGAGGGCGGACAGATACGCAGTATTTT
J gene: TRBJ1-6; V gene: TRBV28; clone size: few; D gene: -; CDR3 protein: CASSLVAPAYNSPLHF; CDR3 DNA: TGTGCCAGCAGTTTAGTCGCACCGGCCTATAATTCACCCCTCCACTTT
J gene: TRBJ2-7; V gene: TRBV28; clone size: -; D gene: TRBD1; CDR3 protein: CASRGQGRTYEQYF; CDR3 DNA: TGTGCCAGCAGGGGACAGGGAAGGACCTACGAGCAGTACTTC
J gene: TRBJ2-5; V gene: TRBV12-3/TRBV12-4; clone size: -; D gene: -; CDR3 protein: CASRNAGVGETQYF; CDR3 DNA: TGTGCCAGCAGAAATGCAGGGGTTGGGGAGACCCAGTACTTC
J gene: TRBJ1-5; V gene: TRBV7-2; clone size: -; D gene: -; CDR3 protein: CASSLDGRWGQPQHF; CDR3 DNA: TGTGCCAGCAGCTTAGACGGCAGGTGGGGACAGCCCCAGCATTTT
J gene: TRBJ2-1; V gene: TRBV9; clone size: few; D gene: -; CDR3 protein: CASSVPGSNEQFF; CDR3 DNA: TGTGCCAGCAGCGTCCCAGGATCTAATGAGCAGTTCTTC
J gene: TRBJ1-2; V gene: TRBV7-2; clone size: -; D gene: -; CDR3 protein: CASSLMGGGSVYGYTF; CDR3 DNA: TGTGCCAGCAGCTTAATGGGGGGTGGGAGTGTCTATGGCTACACCTTC
J gene: TRBJ1-6; V gene: TRBV25-1; clone size: few; D gene: -; CDR3 protein: CASSQMAGDRPLHF; CDR3 DNA: TGTGCCAGCAGTCAAATGGCGGGGGACCGGCCCCTCCACTTT
J gene: TRBJ2-1; V gene: TRBV12-3/TRBV12-4; clone size: few; D gene: TRBD2; CDR3 protein: CASSNPLAGGIDEQFF; CDR3 DNA: TGTGCCAGCAGCAATCCTCTAGCGGGAGGAATTGATGAGCAGTTCTTC
J gene: TRBJ2-4; V gene: TRBV29-1; clone size: many; D gene: -; CDR3 protein: CSVRAPAKNIQYF; CDR3 DNA: TGCAGCGTTAGGGCCCCAGCCAAAAACATTCAGTACTTC
J gene: TRBJ2-2; V gene: TRBV7-9; clone size: -; D gene: TRBD1; CDR3 protein: CASKRTGGPTGELFF; CDR3 DNA: TGTGCCAGCAAACGGACAGGGGGCCCAACCGGGGAGCTGTTTTTT
J gene: TRBJ1-6; V gene: TRBV2; clone size: -; D gene: -; CDR3 protein: CASKSDRVTNSPLHF; CDR3 DNA: TGTGCCAGCAAGTCGGACAGAGTAACCAATTCACCCCTCCACTTT
J gene: TRBJ2-3; V gene: TRBV5-1; clone size: few; D gene: -; CDR3 protein: CASSQDNTDTQYF; CDR3 DNA: TGCGCCAGCAGCCAGGACAACACAGATACGCAGTATTTT
J gene: TRBJ2-7; V gene: TRBV15; clone size: -; D gene: -; CDR3 protein: CATSNAYEQYF; CDR3 DNA: TGTGCCACCAGCAACGCCTACGAGCAGTACTTC
J gene: TRBJ2-7; V gene: TRBV7-8; clone size: few; D gene: TRBD1; CDR3 protein: CASSLRVGGSYEQYF; CDR3 DNA: TGTGCCAGCAGCTTAAGGGTAGGGGGCTCGTACGAGCAGTACTTC
J gene: TRBJ2-1; V gene: TRBV5-1; clone size: few; D gene: -; CDR3 protein: CASSESGTIFHEQFF; CDR3 DNA: TGCGCCAGCAGCGAATCCGGGACAATTTTCCATGAGCAGTTCTTC
J gene: TRBJ2-2; V gene: TRBV5-1; clone size: many; D gene: -; CDR3 protein: CASSPPKPSTGELFF; CDR3 DNA: TGCGCCAGCAGCCCCCCCAAGCCTAGCACCGGGGAGCTGTTTTTT
J gene: TRBJ2-7; V gene: TRBV7-2; clone size: few; D gene: -; CDR3 protein: CASSSTGGGGEQYF; CDR3 DNA: TGTGCCAGCAGCTCGACAGGTGGGGGCGGCGAGCAGTACTTC
J gene: TRBJ2-3; V gene: TRBV4-3; clone size: -; D gene: -; CDR3 protein: CASSQRIGSQAPSPQYF; CDR3 DNA: TGCGCCAGCAGCCAGAGGATAGGGTCCCAAGCCCCCTCTCCACAGTATTTT
J gene: TRBJ1-3; V gene: TRBV6-5; clone size: few; D gene: -; CDR3 protein: CASSYGLSTGNTIYF; CDR3 DNA: TGTGCCAGCAGTTACGGCCTTTCGACGGGAAACACCATATATTTT
J gene: TRBJ2-6; V gene: TRBV28; clone size: -; D gene: -; CDR3 protein: CASRAPGSGANVLTF; CDR3 DNA: TGTGCCAGCAGGGCCCCTGGCTCTGGGGCCAACGTCCTGACTTTC
J gene: TRBJ1-3; V gene: TRBV19; clone size: -; D gene: -; CDR3 protein: CASSQRVGNTIYF; CDR3 DNA: TGTGCCAGTAGTCAGAGGGTTGGAAACACCATATATTTT
J gene: TRBJ2-1; V gene: TRBV28; clone size: -; D gene: TRBD2; CDR3 protein: CASRSAGANSYNEQFF; CDR3 DNA: TGTGCCAGCAGGTCAGCGGGAGCCAACTCCTACAATGAGCAGTTCTTC